This T cell receptor beta chain was sequenced during a study of CD8+CD57+ T cells in acquired aplastic anemia (dated by TCRdb to 2016 to 2019). About the investigation overall: On average, sorted CD4+ and CD8+ cells yielded about 3 ug of extracted DNA, with a range of about 0.17 to 27.4 ug. CD8+CD57+ expansion was defined as a frequency above the mean frequency observed in healthy subjects. On the study overall, not on this receptor specifically: Roughly 31 CD8+ CDR3 sequences were shared between patients and controls but appeared highly expressed in patients and within their immunodominant clones. Between patients and healthy controls, no significant difference in CD8+ Simpson's diversity was found (P=0.060).

V lost 6 bases and J lost 5 bases; the stretch between them is 11 bases long. CDR1 and CDR2 (ENHRY, SYGVKD) derive from the germline V gene. Inclusive of the bounding cysteine and phenylalanine, the CDR3 is 14 residues long. Only the CDR3 DNA stays, 42 bases, in frame from base 1. Remarks on this clonotype: Its specific antigen is unknown. The record has no base qualities; no much larger clone is one base away.

TCR beta VDJ combination and CDR3 sequence profiling used genomic DNA as the template. An Illumina HiSeq 2000 was the platform used for TCR repertoire sequencing. The authors' analysis ran thus. TRBV/TRBJ rearrangement plots, CDR3 size and DJ length profiles, and Simpson's diversity index were used to evaluate the repertoires. The most abundant DNA sequence in the deep sequencing data was taken as the immunodominant clone. CDR3 amino acid sequences were checked for sharing between subjects and were compared against published repertoires and the VDJdb database. The public reads were run again by TCRdb, first through fastp at Q25 and then through MiXCR, and only productive beta chains were kept. When rows share a CDR3 protein, they turn into one entry using the most common DNA and genes. None of the V and J calls come from the authors' own analysis; TCRdb made them. In all, the sample holds some 160,000 distinct CDR3 sequences, and roughly half of those were seen once. Together, the top ten hold 3.2% of the sample.

Patients chosen for sequencing had shown expansion of CD8+CD57+ cells by flow cytometry. Every patient had a diagnosis of severe acquired aplastic anemia based on International Study of Aplastic Anemia and Agranulocytosis and Camitta criteria. No therapy had been received by the patients at the time of blood sampling. In the study, sorted CD4+ and CD8+ blood T cells from patients with severe aplastic anemia and from healthy subjects underwent deep sequencing of TCR repertoires. Patients were enrolled in the USA under clinicaltrials.gov protocols 00001620, 01623167, 00001397, 00071045, 00081523 and 00961064. Ficoll-Paque density gradient centrifugation was used to isolate peripheral blood mononuclear cells. Before DNA extraction, CD4+ and CD8+ T cells were sorted with FACS or magnetic beads.

Sequencing input: sorted CD4+, CD8+, or CD8+CD57+ T cells (not recorded which) from PBMCs. This receptor was taken from a human donor with aplastic anemia. This chain joins TRBV10-3 to TRBJ1-6, with no D gene named confidently. The DNA sequence is TGTGCCATCAGGGCGGGGTTTGATAATTCACCCCTCCACTTT. Its amino acids are CAIRAGFDNSPLHF.